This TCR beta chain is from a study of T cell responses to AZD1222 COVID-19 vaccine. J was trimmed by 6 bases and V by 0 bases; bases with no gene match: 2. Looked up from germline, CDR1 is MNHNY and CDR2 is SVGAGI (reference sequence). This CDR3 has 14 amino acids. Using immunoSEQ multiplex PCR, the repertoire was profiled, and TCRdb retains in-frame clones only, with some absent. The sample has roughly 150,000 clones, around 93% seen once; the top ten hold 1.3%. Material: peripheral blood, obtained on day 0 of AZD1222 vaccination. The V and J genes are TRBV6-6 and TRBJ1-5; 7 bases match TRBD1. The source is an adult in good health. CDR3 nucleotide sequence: TGTGCCAGCAGTTACTCTCAGGGGGGTCAGCCCCAGCATTTT. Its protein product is CASSYSQGGQPQHF.